The T cell receptor beta chain described here comes from a study of T cell repertoires in cytomegalovirus infection. Germline CDR1 SQVTM, CDR2 ANQGSEA. V trimming: 2 bases; J trimming: 5 bases; junction bases outside the gene matches: 10. CDR3 size: 15 residues. MiXCR, run by TCRdb on the reads, gives a single entry per CDR3 protein. The table records some 900,000 distinct CDR3 sequences, 32% of them present only once. This clonotype was seen just once. Its antigen is as yet unknown. The chain employs TRBV29-1 and TRBJ2-7; 9 bases are a match to TRBD1. This sequence was found in a human donor in good health (CMV status not recorded). Some clones in this sample may be carry-over from other donors' samples. Sequences were derived from cultured CD8+ T cells from PBMCs, sampled from culture after CMV antigen stimulation. The CDR3: CSVEITGQGSDEQYF. The CDR3 coding sequence is TGCAGCGTTGAAATCACCGGACAGGGGAGTGACGAGCAGTACTTC.